The T cell receptor (beta chain) described here comes from a study of T cell responses to AZD1222 COVID-19 vaccine. A word on this clone: Its antigen is currently unknown. This same CDR3 is encoded by further DNA sequences in the sample.

Whole-study findings and limits: Unmutated variant regions are reportedly targeted by nearly half of spike-specific TCRs. Spike-specific TCR breadth and depth grew following two AZD1222 doses. Baseline serostatus was positive in only five to seven AZD1222 recipients.

TCRdb keeps only in-frame clones here, not all; method: immunoSEQ multiplex PCR. Among around 130,000 clones listed, 86% were seen once. Trimming stripped 1 base from V and 4 bases from J, with 5 bases between. From germline, CDR1 is MNHEY and CDR2 SMNVEV (reference sequence). The CDR3 spans 13 residues. This chain uses TRBV27 with TRBJ1-5, with D possibly matching TRBD1 (5 bases). The input for sequencing was peripheral blood, taken on day 0 of AZD1222 vaccination. This TCR was sampled from an adult in good health. The CDR3 DNA reads TGTGCCAGCAGTTTATGGGGGAATCAGCCCCAGCATTTT. It specifies CASSLWGNQPQHF.